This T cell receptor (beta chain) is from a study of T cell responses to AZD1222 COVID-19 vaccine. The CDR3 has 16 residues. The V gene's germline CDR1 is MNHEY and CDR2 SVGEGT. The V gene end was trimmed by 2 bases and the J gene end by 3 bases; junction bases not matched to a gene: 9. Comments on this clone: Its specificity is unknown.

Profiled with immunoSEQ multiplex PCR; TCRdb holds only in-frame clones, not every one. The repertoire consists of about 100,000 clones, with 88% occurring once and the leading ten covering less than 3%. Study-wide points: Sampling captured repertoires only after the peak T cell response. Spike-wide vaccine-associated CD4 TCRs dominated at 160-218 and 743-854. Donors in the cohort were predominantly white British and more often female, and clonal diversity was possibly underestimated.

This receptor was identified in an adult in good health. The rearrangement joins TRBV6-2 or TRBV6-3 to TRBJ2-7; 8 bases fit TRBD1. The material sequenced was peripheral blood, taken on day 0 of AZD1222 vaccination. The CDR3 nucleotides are TGTGCCAGCAGTTACCCCGGTAGGGACAGGAACTACGAGCAGTACTTC. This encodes CASSYPGRDRNYEQYF.